Below, one T cell receptor beta chain is given with its context. The data were taken from a study of T cell responses to AZD1222 COVID-19 vaccine. This table comes from immunoSEQ multiplex PCR, and its TCRdb copy is limited to in-frame clones, with some not included. The data hold about 140,000 clones, with about 90% observed a single time. CDR1 is MGHRA and CDR2 is YSYEKL in the germline V gene. V lost 3 bases to trimming and J lost 0 bases; unmatched junction nucleotides: 5. This CDR3 has 15 amino acids. This clonotype originated in an adult who received the AZD1222 COVID-19 vaccine. The specimen comprised peripheral blood, sampled 28 days after the second AZD1222 dose. This chain connects TRBV4-1 to TRBJ2-7; 7 bases match TRBD1. CDR3 DNA sequence: TGCGCCAGCAGCCACATAACAGGGGCCTCCTACGAGCAGTACTTC. Translating gives CASSHITGASYEQYF.